These T cell receptor beta chains were read from a single sample in a study of kidney transplant recipient with SARS-CoV-2 infection. MiXCR, run by TCRdb on the reads, gives a single entry per CDR3 protein. The sample carries fewer than 250,000 distinct CDR3 sequences, about 30% recorded once. Material: a blood sample, obtained at baseline and on day 111 from a kidney transplant recipient. Receptor source: a male patient aged 30 to 39 who had COVID-19 and was a kidney transplant recipient. Some T cells may possibly be graft donor cells. Both conserved end residues are part of each CDR3. The order of the fields is V gene, clone size, CDR3 length, D gene, CDR3 protein. The D gene is left open where the match is weak. Size is stated for part of the rows, as once, few or many counts, or as a class when the clone is expanded.

TRBV9 many 12 . CASSVQGGEQYF
TRBV19 few 15 TRBD1 CASSIGGQRRDTQYF
TRBV20-1 many 14 TRBD2 CSAPGLAGVNEQFF
TRBV29-1 many 12 . CSVVGGSTEAFF
TRBV24-1 many 20 . CATSDPPGTPQARGTGELFF
TRBV11-2 few 19 TRBD2 CASNLGTSGGPGYQETQYF
TRBV5-1 . 18 TRBD1 CASSWGHLRDSPGPEAFF
TRBV19 few 13 . CASSIVGGGELFF
TRBV4-2 many 17 TRBD1 CASSQVGGQGISYEQYF
TRBV16 many 17 . CASSVPEVVRKTYGYTF
TRBV20-1 . 17 . CSTRTAGRSSGANVLTF
TRBV14 . 16 . CASSQVLSERTDTQYF
TRBV3-1 many 17 . CASSNTAPISIRTEAFF
TRBV7-2 many 14 . CASTNPSSYNEQFF
TRBV20-1 . 16 TRBD2 CSARSQDSGSGETQYF
TRBV5-2 few 18 . CASNMGGEYTKSGQRLTF
TRBV12-3/TRBV12-4 many 12 . CASSPLGSPLHF
TRBV7-6 many 17 . CASSRVLESRKTYGYTF
TRBV12-2 many 17 . CASREILTPRKTYGYTF
TRBV23-1 many 17 . CASSTRGLRRKTYGYTF
TRBV3-1 many 14 . CASSRQLKNEKLFF
TRBV10-1 . 17 . CASSHGERSRKTYGYTF
TRBV15 many 16 TRBD2 CATSRDLSGGAGELFF